Listed here is a single TCR beta chain. Some clones are missing from TCRdb's copy, which holds only in-frame ones; the method was immunoSEQ multiplex PCR. The sample records 70,000 to 85,000 clones, roughly 92% being singletons. V lost 1 base and J lost 5; bases outside the gene matches: 13. Germline V lookup: CDR1 LGHNA, CDR2 YSLEER. This CDR3 comprises 18 residues. The data were taken from a study of OX40 agonist ivuxolimab in advanced cancers. The rearrangement links TRBV4-3 to TRBJ2-1; 8 bases are shared with TRBD2. This clonotype was obtained from an adult with an advanced solid tumor such as melanoma, head and neck, liver or kidney cancer. Specimen: CD4+ or CD8+ T cells sorted from blood, collected in a trial of the OX40 agonist ivuxolimab. Here the CDR3 reads CASSQVGRGTSGNNEQFF. In DNA form, the CDR3 reads TGCGCCAGCAGCCAAGTGGGTCGGGGAACTAGCGGAAACAATGAGCAGTTCTTC.